This T cell receptor beta chain was obtained from a study of cytomegalovirus exposure and HLA in healthy donors. PCR used 60 Vbeta primers and 13 Jbeta primers. This table comes from immunoSEQ multiplex PCR, and its TCRdb copy is limited to in-frame clones, with some not included. The sample holds 70,000 or so clones. Study-wide results and caveats: Later on, an analysis showed TCR association rates differing by HLA locus, with DRB1 the most and HLA-C the fewest. Per a later analysis, 15,000 to 20,000 TCR beta sequences showed association with HLA alleles at 0.05 false discovery rate. In vitro data verified a few CMV-associated chains as specific for CMV antigens.

The length of the CDR3 is 12 residues. After removal of 5 bases from V and 3 bases from J, the junction contained 0 bases not matched to a gene. CDR1 and CDR2 (germline): SGHRS, YFSETQ. As to this clone: Its antigen is still unknown.

This receptor was obtained from a boy between 10 and 17 years old in good health and CMV-seronegative. Material for sequencing was PBMCs. The chain is built from TRBV5-1 and TRBJ2-5, with 8 bases aligning to TRBD2. The CDR3 region has the DNA TGCGCCAGCAGACTAGCGGAAGAGACCCAGTACTTC. Translation: CASRLAEETQYF.